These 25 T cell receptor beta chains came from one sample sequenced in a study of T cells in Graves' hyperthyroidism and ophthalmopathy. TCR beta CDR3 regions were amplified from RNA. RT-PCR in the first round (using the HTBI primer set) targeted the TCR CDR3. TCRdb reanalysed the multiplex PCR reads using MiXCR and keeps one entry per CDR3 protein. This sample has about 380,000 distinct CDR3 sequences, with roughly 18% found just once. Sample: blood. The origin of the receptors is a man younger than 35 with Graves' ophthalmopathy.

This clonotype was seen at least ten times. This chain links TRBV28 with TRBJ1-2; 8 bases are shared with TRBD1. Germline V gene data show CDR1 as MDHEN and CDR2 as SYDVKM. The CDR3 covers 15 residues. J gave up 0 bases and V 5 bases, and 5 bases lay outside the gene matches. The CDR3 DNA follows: TGTGCCAGCAGTCCAGGGGGCCGAGCTAACTATGGCTACACCTTC. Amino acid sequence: CASSPGGRANYGYTF.

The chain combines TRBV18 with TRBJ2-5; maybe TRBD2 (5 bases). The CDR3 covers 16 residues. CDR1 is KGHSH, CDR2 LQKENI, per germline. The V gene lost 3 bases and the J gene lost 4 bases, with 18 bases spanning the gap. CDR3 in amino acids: CASSPNQRTHGETQYF. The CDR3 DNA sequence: TGTGCCAGCTCACCGAACCAGCGGACTCATGGAGAGACCCAGTACTTC.

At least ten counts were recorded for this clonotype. CDR3 nucleotides: TGTGCCAGCAGCTTAGTTGCGTCATTTTCCTCCTACGAGCAGTACTTC. Translation gives CASSLVASFSSYEQYF. This chain links TRBV7-6 with TRBJ2-7, with D unresolved. Trimming removed 1 base at V and 0 bases at J, with 13 bases between. The CDR3 is made up of 16 amino acids. Germline assignment: CDR1 SGHVS and CDR2 FNYEAQ.

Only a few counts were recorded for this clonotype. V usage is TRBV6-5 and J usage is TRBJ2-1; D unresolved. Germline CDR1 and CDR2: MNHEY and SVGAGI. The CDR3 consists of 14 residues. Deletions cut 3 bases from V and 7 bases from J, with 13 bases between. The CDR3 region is CASSYWSAGNEQFF. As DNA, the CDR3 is TGTGCCAGCAGTTATTGGTCCGCTGGTAATGAGCAGTTCTTC.

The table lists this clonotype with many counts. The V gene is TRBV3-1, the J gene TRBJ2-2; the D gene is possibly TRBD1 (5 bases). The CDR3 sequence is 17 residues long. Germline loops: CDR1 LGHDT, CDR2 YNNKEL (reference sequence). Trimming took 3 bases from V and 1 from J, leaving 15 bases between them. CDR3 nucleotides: TGTGCCAGCAGCCACGACGGACAAACGGGGAACACCGGGGAGCTGTTTTTT. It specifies CASSHDGQTGNTGELFF.

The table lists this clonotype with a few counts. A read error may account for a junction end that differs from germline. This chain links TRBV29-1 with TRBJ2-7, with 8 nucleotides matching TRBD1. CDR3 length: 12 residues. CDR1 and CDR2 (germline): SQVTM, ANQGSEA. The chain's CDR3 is CSAGTGNYEQCF. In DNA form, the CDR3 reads TGCAGCGCGGGGACAGGTAACTACGAGCAGTGCTTC.

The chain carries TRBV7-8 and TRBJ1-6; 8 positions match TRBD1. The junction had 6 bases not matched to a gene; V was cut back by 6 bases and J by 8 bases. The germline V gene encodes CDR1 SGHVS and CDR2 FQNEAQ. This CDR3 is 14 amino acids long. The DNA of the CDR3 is TGTGCCAGCAGTCTTGACAGGGGACATTCACCCCTCCACTTT. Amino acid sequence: CASSLDRGHSPLHF.

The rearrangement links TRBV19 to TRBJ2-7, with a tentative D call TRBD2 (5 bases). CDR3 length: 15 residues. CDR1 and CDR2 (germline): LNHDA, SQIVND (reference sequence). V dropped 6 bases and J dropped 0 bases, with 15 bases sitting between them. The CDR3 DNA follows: TGTGCCAGTAGATTCCTCGGGGAGACCTCCTACGAGCAGTACTTC. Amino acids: CASRFLGETSYEQYF.

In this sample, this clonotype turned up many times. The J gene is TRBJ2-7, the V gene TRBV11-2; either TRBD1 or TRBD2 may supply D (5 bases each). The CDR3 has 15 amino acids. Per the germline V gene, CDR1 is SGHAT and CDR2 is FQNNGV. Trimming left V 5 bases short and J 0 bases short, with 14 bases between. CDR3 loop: CASSLDSGISYEQYF. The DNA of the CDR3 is TGTGCCAGCAGCCTCGACAGCGGCATCTCCTACGAGCAGTACTTC.

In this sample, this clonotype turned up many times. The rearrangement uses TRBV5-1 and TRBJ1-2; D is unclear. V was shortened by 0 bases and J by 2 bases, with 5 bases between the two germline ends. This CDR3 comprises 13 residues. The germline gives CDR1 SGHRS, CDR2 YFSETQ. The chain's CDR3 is CASSLAENYGYTF. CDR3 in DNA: TGCGCCAGCAGCTTGGCGGAGAACTATGGCTACACCTTC.

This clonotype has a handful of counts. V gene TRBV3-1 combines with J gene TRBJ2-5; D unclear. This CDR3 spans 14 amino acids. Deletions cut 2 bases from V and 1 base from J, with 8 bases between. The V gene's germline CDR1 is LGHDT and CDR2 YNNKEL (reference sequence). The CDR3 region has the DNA TGTGCCAGCAGCCAAATGGCATTCCAAGAGACCCAGTACTTC. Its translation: CASSQMAFQETQYF.

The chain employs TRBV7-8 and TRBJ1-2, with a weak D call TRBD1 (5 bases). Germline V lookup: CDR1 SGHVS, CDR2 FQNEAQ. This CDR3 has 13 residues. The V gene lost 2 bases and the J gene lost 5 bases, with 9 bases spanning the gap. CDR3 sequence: CASSLRRQYGYTF. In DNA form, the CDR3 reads TGTGCCAGCAGCTTACGGAGACAGTATGGCTACACCTTC.

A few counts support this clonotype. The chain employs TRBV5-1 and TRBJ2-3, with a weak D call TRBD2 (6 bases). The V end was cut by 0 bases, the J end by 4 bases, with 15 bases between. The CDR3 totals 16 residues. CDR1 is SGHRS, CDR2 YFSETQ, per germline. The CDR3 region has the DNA TGCGCCAGCAGCTTGGACGGACTATTTACGGCAGATACGCAGTATTTT. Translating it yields CASSLDGLFTADTQYF.

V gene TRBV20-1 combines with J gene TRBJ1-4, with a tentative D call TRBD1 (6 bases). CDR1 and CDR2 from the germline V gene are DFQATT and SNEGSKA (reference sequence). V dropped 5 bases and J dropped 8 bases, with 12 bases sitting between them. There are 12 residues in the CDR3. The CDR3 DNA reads TGCAGTGCTGGCGCCAGGGGCGAAAAACTGTTTTTT. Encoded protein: CSAGARGEKLFF.

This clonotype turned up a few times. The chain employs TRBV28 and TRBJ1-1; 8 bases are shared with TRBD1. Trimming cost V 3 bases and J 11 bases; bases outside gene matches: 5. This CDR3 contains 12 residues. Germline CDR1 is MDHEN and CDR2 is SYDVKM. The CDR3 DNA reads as TGTGCCAGCAGTTTTTGGCAGGGGGCGGCTTTCTTT. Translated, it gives CASSFWQGAAFF.

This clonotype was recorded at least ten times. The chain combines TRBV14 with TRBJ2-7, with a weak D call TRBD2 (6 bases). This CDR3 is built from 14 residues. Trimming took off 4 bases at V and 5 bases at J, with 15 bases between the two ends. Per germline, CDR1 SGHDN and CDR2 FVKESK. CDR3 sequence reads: CASSPLGGVDEQYF. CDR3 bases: TGTGCCAGCAGCCCCCTAGGCGGGGTCGACGAGCAGTACTTC. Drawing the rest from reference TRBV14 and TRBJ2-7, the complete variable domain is EAGVTQFPSHSVIEKGQTVTLRCDPISGHDNLYWYRRVMGKEIKFLLHFVKESKQDESGMPNNRFLAERTGGTYSTLKVQPAELEDSGVYFCASSPLGGVDEQYFGPGTRLTVT.

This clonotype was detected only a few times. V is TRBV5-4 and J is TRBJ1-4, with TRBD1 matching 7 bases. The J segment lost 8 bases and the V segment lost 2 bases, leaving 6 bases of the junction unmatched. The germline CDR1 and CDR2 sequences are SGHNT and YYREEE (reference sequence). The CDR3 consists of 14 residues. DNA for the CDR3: TGTGCCAGCAGCTTAGGGGGCCGGGGGGAAAAACTGTTTTTT. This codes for CASSLGGRGEKLFF.

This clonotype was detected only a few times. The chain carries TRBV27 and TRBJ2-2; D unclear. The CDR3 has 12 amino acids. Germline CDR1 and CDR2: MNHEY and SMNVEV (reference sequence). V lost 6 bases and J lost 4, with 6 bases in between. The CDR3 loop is CASSVFTGELFF. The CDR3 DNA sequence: TGTGCCAGCAGCGTGTTCACCGGGGAGCTGTTTTTT.

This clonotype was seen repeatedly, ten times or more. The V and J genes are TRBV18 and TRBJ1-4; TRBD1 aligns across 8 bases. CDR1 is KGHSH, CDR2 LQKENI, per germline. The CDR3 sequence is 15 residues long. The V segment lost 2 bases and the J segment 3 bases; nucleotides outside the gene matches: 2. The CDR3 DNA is TGTGCCAGCTCACCATCGACAGGGGCTAATGAAAAACTGTTTTTT. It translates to CASSPSTGANEKLFF.

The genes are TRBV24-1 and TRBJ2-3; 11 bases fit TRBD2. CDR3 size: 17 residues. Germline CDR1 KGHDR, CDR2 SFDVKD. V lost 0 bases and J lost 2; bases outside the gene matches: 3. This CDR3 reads CATSDLASGGITDTQYF. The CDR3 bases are TGTGCCACCAGTGATTTGGCTAGCGGGGGGATCACAGATACGCAGTATTTT.

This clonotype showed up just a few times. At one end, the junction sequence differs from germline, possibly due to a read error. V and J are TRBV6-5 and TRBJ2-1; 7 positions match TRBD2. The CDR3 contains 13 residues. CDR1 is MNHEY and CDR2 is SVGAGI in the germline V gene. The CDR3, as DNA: TGTGCCAGCAGTGACTCAGGGAGGGATGAGCAGTTCTTC. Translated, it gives CASSDSGRDEQFF.

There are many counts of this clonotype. The CDR3 region has the DNA TGTGCCAGCAGCTTAGCACGGTGGAACACTGAAGCTTTCTTT. It yields the protein CASSLARWNTEAFF. The J gene is TRBJ1-1, the V gene TRBV11-2; D is uncertain. From germline, CDR1 is SGHAT and CDR2 FQNNGV. This CDR3 spans 14 amino acids. The V gene lost 1 base and the J gene lost 1 base, with 7 bases spanning the gap.

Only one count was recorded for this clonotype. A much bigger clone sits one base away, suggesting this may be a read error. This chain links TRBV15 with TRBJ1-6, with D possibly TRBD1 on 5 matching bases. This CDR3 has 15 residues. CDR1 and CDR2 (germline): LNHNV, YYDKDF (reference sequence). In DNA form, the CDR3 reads TGTGCCACCAGCGGTTTGGGACGGACTAATTCACCCCCCCACTTT. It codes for CATSGLGRTNSPPHF. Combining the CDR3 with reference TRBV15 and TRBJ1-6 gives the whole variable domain DAMVIQNPRYQVTQFGKPVTLSCSQTLNHNVMYWYQQKSSQAPKLLFHYYDKDFNNEADTPDNFQSRRPNTSFCFLDIRSPGLGDTAMYLCATSGLGRTNSPPHFGNGTRLTVT.

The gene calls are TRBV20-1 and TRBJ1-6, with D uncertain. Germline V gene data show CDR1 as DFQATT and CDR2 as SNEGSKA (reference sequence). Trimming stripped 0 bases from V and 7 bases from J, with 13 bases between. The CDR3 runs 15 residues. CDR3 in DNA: TGCAGTGCTAGAGATCCCCGGACTGAGAATTCACCCCTCCACTTT. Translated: CSARDPRTENSPLHF.

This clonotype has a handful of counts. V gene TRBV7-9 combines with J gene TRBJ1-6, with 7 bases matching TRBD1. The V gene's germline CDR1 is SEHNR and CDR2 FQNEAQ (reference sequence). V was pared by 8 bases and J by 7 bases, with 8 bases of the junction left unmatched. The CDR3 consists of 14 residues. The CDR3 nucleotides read TGTGCCAGCGGCCGGGACAGTCCGAATTCACCCCTCCACTTT. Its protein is CASGRDSPNSPLHF.